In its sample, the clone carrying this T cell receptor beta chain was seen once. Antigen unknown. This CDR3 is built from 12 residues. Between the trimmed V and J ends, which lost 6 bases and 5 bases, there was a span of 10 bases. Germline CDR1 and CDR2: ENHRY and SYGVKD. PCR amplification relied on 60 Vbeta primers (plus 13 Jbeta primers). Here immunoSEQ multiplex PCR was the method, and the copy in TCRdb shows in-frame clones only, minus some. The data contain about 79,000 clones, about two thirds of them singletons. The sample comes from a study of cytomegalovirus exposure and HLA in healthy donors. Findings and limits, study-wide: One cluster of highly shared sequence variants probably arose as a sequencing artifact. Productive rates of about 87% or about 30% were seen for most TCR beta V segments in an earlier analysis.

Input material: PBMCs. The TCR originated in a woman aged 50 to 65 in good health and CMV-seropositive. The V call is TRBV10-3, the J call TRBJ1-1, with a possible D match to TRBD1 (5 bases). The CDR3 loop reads CAIRVRGTEAFF. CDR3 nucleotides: TGTGCCATCAGAGTTAGGGGTACTGAAGCTTTCTTT.